These 9 T cell receptor beta chains originate from one sample sequenced in a study of T-cell reconstitution after alpha-beta-depleted transplantation in children. Preparation of the TCRbeta library was carried out with unique molecular identifiers. TCRdb analysed the PCR reads with MiXCR anew, one entry per CDR3 protein. Found here are 250,000 to 400,000 distinct CDR3 sequences, approximately 23% of them singletons; the top ten hold approximately 11%. The specimen comprised PBMCs, mostly from graft donor cells, sampled 180 days after TCRalphabeta/CD19-depleted stem cell transplant. The receptors originated from a male patient aged 5 to 17 who had a stem cell transplant for acute lymphoblastic leukemia, so the T cells may come from the graft donor.

This chain uses TRBV4-1 with TRBJ2-1; perhaps TRBD1 as D (6 bases). This CDR3 is built from 17 residues. Germline-derived CDR1 and CDR2 are MGHRA and YSYEKL. The V and J ends lost 5 bases and 0 bases respectively, with 17 bases between them. In DNA form, the CDR3 reads TGCGCCAGCAGCGGACAGCGTAGCGTCAGCTCCTACAATGAGCAGTTCTTC. Translating it yields CASSGQRSVSSYNEQFF.

The chain has TRBV20-1 and TRBJ2-5; 13 nucleotides agree with TRBD2. The CDR3 length is 15 residues. Germline assignment: CDR1 DFQATT and CDR2 SNEGSKA (reference sequence). V shed 4 bases and J 7 bases; nucleotides not matched to a gene: 9. CDR3 coding DNA: TGCAGTGCTAACCCGGGACTAGCGGGACTAGGGACCCAGTACTTC. Residues: CSANPGLAGLGTQYF.

This clonotype has just a few counts. This rearrangement joins TRBV4-1 to TRBJ2-2; 8 nucleotides agree with TRBD2. The junction had 6 bases not matched to a gene; V was cut back by 2 bases and J by 4 bases. The CDR3 totals 16 residues. From germline, CDR1 is MGHRA and CDR2 YSYEKL. DNA of the CDR3: TGCGCCAGCAGCCAATGGAGCGGGAGCGGCACCGGGGAGCTGTTTTTT. Translated, it gives CASSQWSGSGTGELFF.

The gene calls are TRBV10-3 and TRBJ2-7, with 7 bases aligning to TRBD2. Germline assignment: CDR1 ENHRY and CDR2 SYGVKD. V was pared by 7 bases and J by 4 bases, with 10 bases of the junction left unmatched. The CDR3 totals 14 residues. Written as DNA, the CDR3 is TGTGCCATCACTGCGGGAGAAGGGACTTACGAGCAGTACTTC. Protein product: CAITAGEGTYEQYF.

This clonotype appeared a few times. Here the CDR3 DNA reads TGTGCCAGCAGCCAAGTAGGTGTTCAGCACGAGCAGTACTTC. Its protein is CASSQVGVQHEQYF. The chain is built from TRBV3-1 and TRBJ2-7, with D unclear. There are 14 residues in the CDR3. With 1 base removed from V and 5 bases from J, the gap between germline ends came to 12 bases. Germline loops: CDR1 LGHDT, CDR2 YNNKEL (reference sequence).

This clonotype was picked up a small number of times. The rearrangement joins TRBV12-3 or TRBV12-4 to TRBJ2-5, with TRBD2 matching 8 bases. The CDR3 loop spans 15 amino acids. The V segment lost 6 bases and the J segment 2 bases; nucleotides outside the gene matches: 8. The CDR3 DNA reads TGTGCCAGCAGCGAAGGACTAGCAGGGCAAGAGACCCAGTACTTC. It is translated as CASSEGLAGQETQYF.

This clonotype was seen only a few times. The chain couples TRBV6-1 to TRBJ2-7; D uncertain. Trimming shortened V by 6 bases and J by 6 bases, and 15 bases separated the two germline ends. The CDR3 runs 13 residues. The germline V gene encodes CDR1 MNHNS and CDR2 SASEGT. The CDR3 loop reads CASRAADFGEQYF. The DNA for the CDR3 is TGTGCCAGCAGGGCCGCTGATTTTGGCGAGCAGTACTTC.

In its sample, this clonotype was seen a few times. The chain has TRBV27 and TRBJ2-5; no firm D call. Trimming stripped 5 bases from V and 1 base from J, with 14 bases between. The germline V gene encodes CDR1 MNHEY and CDR2 SMNVEV (reference sequence). The CDR3 spans 15 residues. CDR3 loop: CASSTEAGFQETQYF. The CDR3 DNA is TGTGCCAGCAGTACCGAGGCAGGTTTCCAAGAGACCCAGTACTTC.

This clonotype was recorded a few times. The V call is TRBV27, the J call TRBJ1-2; 11 bases map to TRBD1. The CDR3 is 15 residues long. Germline V lookup: CDR1 MNHEY, CDR2 SMNVEV (reference sequence). The trim removed 0 bases at V and 6 bases at J, leaving 3 bases unmatched. The CDR3 nucleotides are TGTGCCAGCAGTTTATCGGGACAGGGGGAAGATGGCTACACCTTC. This encodes CASSLSGQGEDGYTF.